The 19 T cell receptor beta chains presented below share a single source sample, sequenced in a study of blood T cell repertoires in COVID-19. The method was immunoSEQ multiplex PCR; TCRdb's version includes in-frame clones alone and lacks a portion of them. This sample has around 120,000 clones; more than 70% occur once, and the top ten carry approximately 6.3%. Source material: peripheral blood. The receptors stem from a man aged 80 or over with active or convalescent COVID-19.

The chain employs TRBV28 and TRBJ2-2; 9 nucleotides align to TRBD2. The germline V gene has CDR1 MDHEN and CDR2 SYDVKM. The CDR3 has 15 amino acids. J was trimmed by 6 bases and V by 5 bases; bases with no gene match: 7. CDR3 sequence: CASSAGGQVPGELFF. In DNA, the CDR3 is TGTGCCAGCAGTGCGGGGGGGCAGGTCCCCGGGGAGCTGTTTTTT.

This clone showed up just once. The V and J genes are TRBV18 and TRBJ2-3, with 9 bases aligning to TRBD2. The CDR3 has 19 amino acids. V dropped 3 bases and J dropped 0; count of bases not matched to a gene: 13. The germline V gene encodes CDR1 KGHSH and CDR2 LQKENI. The CDR3 loop is CASSPPRGSGGSSTDTQYF. The CDR3 DNA is TGTGCCAGCTCACCTCCCCGGGGTAGCGGGGGTTCTAGCACAGATACGCAGTATTTT.

This clone is a singleton in its sample. The chain combines TRBV7-2 with TRBJ1-6; D is unclear. The CDR3 is 15 residues long. The V gene's germline CDR1 is SGHTA and CDR2 FQGNSA. V was cut by 2 bases and J by 3 bases, with 8 bases left in between. CDR3 nucleotide sequence: TGTGCCAGCAGCTTACGGGCGGGCTATAATTCACCCCTCCACTTT. Its translation is CASSLRAGYNSPLHF. Full variable domain (remainder filled in from reference TRBV7-2 and TRBJ1-6): GAGVSQSPSNKVTEKGKDVELRCDPISGHTALYWYRQSLGQGLEFLIYFQGNSAPDKSGLPSDRFSAERTGGSVSTLTIQRTQQEDSAVYLCASSLRAGYNSPLHFGNGTRLTVT.

The J gene is TRBJ1-3, the V gene TRBV15; no clear D gene. The CDR3 runs to 14 residues. V lost 5 bases and J 4 bases, leaving 12 bases between the germline ends. Germline CDR1 reads LNHNV; CDR2 reads YYDKDF (reference sequence). The CDR3 is CATSSGSAGNTIYF. CDR3 nucleotide sequence: TGTGCCACCAGCTCGGGGTCAGCCGGAAACACCATATATTTT.

This chain links TRBV7-9 with TRBJ1-1; D not certain. CDR3 length: 13 amino acids. Germline V CDR1 and CDR2: SEHNR, FQNEAQ (reference sequence). Trimming pared 1 base from V and 3 bases from J, leaving 6 bases between. The chain's CDR3 is CASSLDGYTEAFF. The CDR3 coding sequence is TGTGCCAGCAGCTTAGACGGTTACACTGAAGCTTTCTTT.

The V gene is TRBV6-6, the J gene TRBJ2-5; a possible D gene is TRBD1 (5 bases). The CDR3 spans 14 residues. CDR1 and CDR2 (germline): MNHNY, SVGAGI (reference sequence). V gave up 5 bases and J gave up 1 base, with 11 bases separating them. CDR3 residues: CASSAGSLQETQYF. The CDR3, as DNA: TGTGCCAGCAGTGCAGGGTCCCTCCAAGAGACCCAGTACTTC.

This clone was seen a handful of times. The chain recombines TRBV11-3 with TRBJ2-2; 8 bases are shared with TRBD2. The V gene end was trimmed by 3 bases and the J gene end by 0 bases; junction bases not matched to a gene: 3. The CDR3 consists of 16 residues. CDR1 and CDR2 (germline): SGHNT, YENEEA. CDR3 residues: CASSFRGGTNTGELFF. As DNA, the CDR3 is TGTGCCAGCAGCTTTCGCGGGGGGACGAACACCGGGGAGCTGTTTTTT.

The gene calls are TRBV5-1 and TRBJ1-5; 11 bases agree with TRBD1. The CDR3 totals 15 residues. The germline V gene has CDR1 SGHRS and CDR2 YFSETQ. With 2 bases clipped from V and 7 bases from J, the junction kept 5 bases outside the gene matches. CDR3 in DNA: TGCGCCAGCAGCTTCGGGACAGGGGGTAACCAGCCCCAGCATTTT. It is translated as CASSFGTGGNQPQHF. Based on the CDR3 plus reference TRBV5-1 and TRBJ1-5, the full variable domain is KAGVTQTPRYLIKTRGQQVTLSCSPISGHRSVSWYQQTPGQGLQFLFEYFSETQRNKGNFPGRFSGRQFSNSRSEMNVSTLELGDSALYLCASSFGTGGNQPQHFGDGTRLSIL.

As for this clone: This specimen includes other DNA sequences encoding the same CDR3. This sequence joins TRBV5-1 and TRBJ2-7; a possible D gene is TRBD1 (6 bases). Germline V CDR1 and CDR2: SGHRS, YFSETQ. The CDR3 sequence is 14 residues long. V was shortened by 0 bases and J by 3 bases, with 10 bases between the two germline ends. As DNA, the CDR3 is TGCGCCAGCAGCTTGGTTTCAGGGGACTACGAGCAGTACTTC. This encodes CASSLVSGDYEQYF.

The V gene is TRBV7-3, the J gene TRBJ2-7; the D gene is possibly TRBD1 (6 bases). Germline-derived CDR1 and CDR2 are SGHTA and FQGTGA. The CDR3 sequence is 13 residues long. The ends were cut back, 1 base at V and 6 bases at J, with 10 bases in the middle. For the CDR3, the DNA is TGTGCCAGCAGCTTAAATATGGGGGCCGAGCAGTACTTC. Translation gives CASSLNMGAEQYF.

This chain connects TRBV4-3 to TRBJ1-4; 11 nucleotides line up with TRBD1. Per the germline V gene, CDR1 is LGHNA and CDR2 is YSLEER. The CDR3 runs 16 residues. The trim removed 0 bases at V and 7 bases at J, leaving 4 bases unmatched. The CDR3, as DNA: TGCGCCAGCAGCCAAGACGCGGGACAGGGGGGTGAAAAACTGTTTTTT. Protein: CASSQDAGQGGEKLFF.

This clone was seen once. The chain recombines TRBV7-2 with TRBJ1-5, with TRBD1 matching over 7 bases. The V gene end was trimmed by 7 bases and the J gene end by 6 bases; junction bases not matched to a gene: 6. This CDR3 has 13 amino acids. From germline, CDR1 is SGHTA and CDR2 FQGNSA. The CDR3 DNA reads TGTGCCAGCACCGAGGGGGCAGGTCAGCCCCAGCATTTT. Amino acid sequence: CASTEGAGQPQHF. Full variable domain (rest looked up from reference TRBV7-2 and TRBJ1-5): GAGVSQSPSNKVTEKGKDVELRCDPISGHTALYWYRQSLGQGLEFLIYFQGNSAPDKSGLPSDRFSAERTGGSVSTLTIQRTQQEDSAVYLCASTEGAGQPQHFGDGTRLSIL.

V is TRBV11-2 and J is TRBJ2-5; the D is unclear. V lost 3 bases to trimming and J lost 2 bases, with 7 bases between them. CDR1 SGHAT and CDR2 FQNNGV come from the germline V gene. The CDR3 covers 13 residues. The DNA for the CDR3 is TGTGCCAGCAGCTTTGGGCTGCAAGAGACCCAGTACTTC. Residues: CASSFGLQETQYF.

The rearrangement joins TRBV6-1 to TRBJ2-7; D is ambiguous. Germline values: CDR1 MNHNS, CDR2 SASEGT. This CDR3 is 13 amino acids long. V was clipped by 2 bases and J by 1 base, with 6 bases between them. The CDR3 sequence: CASSETTSYEQYF. In DNA, the CDR3 is TGTGCCAGCAGTGAAACGACTTCCTACGAGCAGTACTTC.

This chain joins TRBV28 and TRBJ1-2; 9 bases match TRBD1. This CDR3 is 14 amino acids long. The V segment lost 7 bases and the J segment 1 base; nucleotides outside the gene matches: 4. In germline, CDR1 is MDHEN, CDR2 SYDVKM. CDR3 protein: CASTGTGFNYGYTF. In nucleotides, the CDR3 is TGTGCCAGCACCGGGACAGGGTTTAACTATGGCTACACCTTC.

The V call is TRBV5-4, the J call TRBJ1-1; 8 nucleotides match TRBD1. This CDR3 comprises 17 residues. Trimming at V came to 4 bases and at J to 4 bases, leaving 15 bases not matched to a gene. In germline, CDR1 is SGHNT, CDR2 YYREEE (reference sequence). The CDR3 nucleotides read TGTGCCAGCAGCCAAGGACAGGGTGGGGATGGGGGCACTGAAGCTTTCTTT. It codes for CASSQGQGGDGGTEAFF.

The chain recombines TRBV6-5 with TRBJ2-2, with 11 bases fitting TRBD2. CDR1 is MNHEY and CDR2 is SVGAGI in the germline V gene. CDR3 size: 15 residues. J gave up 0 bases and V 9 bases, and 3 bases lay outside the gene matches. The CDR3 loop is CASCSGGANTGELFF. CDR3 nucleotide sequence: TGTGCCAGTTGTAGCGGGGGGGCGAACACCGGGGAGCTGTTTTTT.

This rearrangement joins TRBV28 to TRBJ2-3; no clear D gene. The CDR3 covers 12 residues. Germline CDR1 reads MDHEN; CDR2 reads SYDVKM. Trimming removed 7 bases at V and 4 bases at J, with 9 bases between. The CDR3 spells CASNGQADTQYF. CDR3 in DNA: TGTGCCAGCAATGGCCAGGCAGATACGCAGTATTTT.

J is TRBJ1-5 and V is TRBV19; D remains ambiguous. V lost 1 base to trimming and J lost 0 bases, with 7 bases between them. The CDR3 spans 15 residues. Germline CDR1 reads LNHDA; CDR2 reads SQIVND (reference sequence). CDR3 nucleotide sequence: TGTGCCAGTAGTATAGGGACTGCTAGCAATCAGCCCCAGCATTTT. Its translation: CASSIGTASNQPQHF.